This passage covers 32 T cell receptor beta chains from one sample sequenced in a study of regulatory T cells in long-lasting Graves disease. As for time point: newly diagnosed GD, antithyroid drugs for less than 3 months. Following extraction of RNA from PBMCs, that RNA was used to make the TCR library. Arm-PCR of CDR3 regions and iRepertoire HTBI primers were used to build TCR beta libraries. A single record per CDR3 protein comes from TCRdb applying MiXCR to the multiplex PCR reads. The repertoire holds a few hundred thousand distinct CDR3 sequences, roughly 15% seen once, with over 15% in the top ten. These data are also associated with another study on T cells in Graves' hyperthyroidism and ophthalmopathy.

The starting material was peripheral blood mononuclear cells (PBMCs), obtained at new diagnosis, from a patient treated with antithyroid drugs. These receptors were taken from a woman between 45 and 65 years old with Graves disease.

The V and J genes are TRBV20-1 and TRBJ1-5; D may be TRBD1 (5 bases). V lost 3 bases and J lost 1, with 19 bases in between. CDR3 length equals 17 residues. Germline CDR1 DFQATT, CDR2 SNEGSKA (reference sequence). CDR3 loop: CSASSRQGVSSNQPQHF. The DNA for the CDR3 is TGCAGTGCTAGTTCTCGCCAGGGAGTTAGCAGCAATCAGCCCCAGCATTTT.

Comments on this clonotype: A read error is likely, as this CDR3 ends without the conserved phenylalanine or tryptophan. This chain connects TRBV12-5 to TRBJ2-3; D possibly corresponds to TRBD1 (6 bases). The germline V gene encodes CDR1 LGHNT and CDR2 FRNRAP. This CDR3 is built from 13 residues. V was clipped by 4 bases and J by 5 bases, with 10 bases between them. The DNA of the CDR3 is TGTGCTAGTGGTTCAGGGGCCATAGATACGCAGTATTCT. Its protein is CASGSGAIDTQYS.

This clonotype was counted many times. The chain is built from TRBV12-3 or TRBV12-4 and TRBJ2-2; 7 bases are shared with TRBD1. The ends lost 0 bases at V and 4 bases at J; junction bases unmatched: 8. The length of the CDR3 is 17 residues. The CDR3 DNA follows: TGTGCCAGCAGTTTAGCGGGAGAGACAGGGCTCACCGGGGAGCTGTTTTTT. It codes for CASSLAGETGLTGELFF.

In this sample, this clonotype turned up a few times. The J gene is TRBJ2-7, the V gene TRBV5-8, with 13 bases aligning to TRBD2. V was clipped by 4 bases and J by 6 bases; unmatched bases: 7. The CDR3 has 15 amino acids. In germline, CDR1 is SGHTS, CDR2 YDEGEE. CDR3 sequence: CASSRTLAGGREQYF. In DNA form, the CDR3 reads TGTGCCAGCAGCCGAACACTAGCGGGAGGGCGCGAGCAGTACTTC.

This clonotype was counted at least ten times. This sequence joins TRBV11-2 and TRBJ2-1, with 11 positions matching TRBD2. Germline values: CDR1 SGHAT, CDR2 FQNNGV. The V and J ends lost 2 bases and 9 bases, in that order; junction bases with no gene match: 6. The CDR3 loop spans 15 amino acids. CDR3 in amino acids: CASSLTLAGGIEQFF. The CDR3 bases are TGTGCCAGCAGCTTAACGCTAGCGGGAGGTATTGAGCAGTTCTTC.

The CDR3 here is CASSVGGELFF. CDR3 bases: TGTGCCAGCAGCGTAGGGGGGGAGCTGTTTTTT. The chain carries TRBV9 and TRBJ2-2, with no clear D. Trimming took 0 bases from V and 8 from J, leaving 2 bases between them. The CDR3 is made up of 11 amino acids. Germline lookup yields CDR1 SGDLS and CDR2 YYNGEE.

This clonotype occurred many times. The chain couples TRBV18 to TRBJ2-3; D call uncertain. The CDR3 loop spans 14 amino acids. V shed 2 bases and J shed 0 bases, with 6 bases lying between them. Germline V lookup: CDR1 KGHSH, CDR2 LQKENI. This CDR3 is CASSPLDSTDTQYF. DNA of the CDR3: TGTGCCAGCTCACCATTGGACAGCACAGATACGCAGTATTTT.

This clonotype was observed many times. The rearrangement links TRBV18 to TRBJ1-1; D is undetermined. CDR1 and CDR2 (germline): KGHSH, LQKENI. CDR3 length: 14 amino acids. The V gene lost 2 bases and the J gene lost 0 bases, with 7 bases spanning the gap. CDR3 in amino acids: CASSPSDLNTEAFF. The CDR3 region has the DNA TGTGCCAGCTCACCATCAGACCTGAACACTGAAGCTTTCTTT.

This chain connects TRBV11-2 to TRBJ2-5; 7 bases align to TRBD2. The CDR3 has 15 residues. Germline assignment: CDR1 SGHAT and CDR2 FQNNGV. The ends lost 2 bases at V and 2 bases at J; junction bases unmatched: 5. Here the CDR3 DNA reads TGTGCCAGCAGCTTATCAGCGGGGCAACAAGAGACCCAGTACTTC. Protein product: CASSLSAGQQETQYF.

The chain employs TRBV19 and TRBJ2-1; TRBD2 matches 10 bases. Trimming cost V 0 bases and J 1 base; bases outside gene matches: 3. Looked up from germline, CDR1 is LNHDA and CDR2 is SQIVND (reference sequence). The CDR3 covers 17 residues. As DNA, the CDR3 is TGTGCCAGTAGTATAGAAGCTAGCGGGAGTTCCTACAATGAGCAGTTCTTC. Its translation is CASSIEASGSSYNEQFF.

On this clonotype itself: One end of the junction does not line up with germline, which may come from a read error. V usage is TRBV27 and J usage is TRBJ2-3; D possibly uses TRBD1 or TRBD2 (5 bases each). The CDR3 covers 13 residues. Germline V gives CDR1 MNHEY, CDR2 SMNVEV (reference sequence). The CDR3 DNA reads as TGTGCCAGCAGACTCGGGGTCACAGGTACGCAGTATTTT. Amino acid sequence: CASRLGVTGTQYF.

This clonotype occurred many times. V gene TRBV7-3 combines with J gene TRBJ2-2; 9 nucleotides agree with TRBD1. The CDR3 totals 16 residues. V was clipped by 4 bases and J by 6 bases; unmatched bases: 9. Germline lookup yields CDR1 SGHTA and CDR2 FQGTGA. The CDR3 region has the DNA TGTGCCAGCAGCTCTACAGGGGGCGAGTGGGCCGGGGAGCTGTTTTTT. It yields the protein CASSSTGGEWAGELFF. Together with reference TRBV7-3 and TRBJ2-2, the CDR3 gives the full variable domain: GAGVSQTPSNKVTEKGKYVELRCDPISGHTALYWYRQSLGQGPEFLIYFQGTGAADDSGLPNDRFFAVRPEGSVSTLKIQRTERGDSAVYLCASSSTGGEWAGELFFGEGSRLTVL.

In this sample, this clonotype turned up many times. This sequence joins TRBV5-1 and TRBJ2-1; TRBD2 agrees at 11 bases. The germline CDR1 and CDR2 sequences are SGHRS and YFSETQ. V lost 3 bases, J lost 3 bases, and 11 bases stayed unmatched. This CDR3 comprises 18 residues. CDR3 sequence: CASSCQLAGETFYNEQFF. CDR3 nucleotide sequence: TGCGCCAGCAGCTGCCAACTAGCGGGAGAGACCTTCTACAATGAGCAGTTCTTC.

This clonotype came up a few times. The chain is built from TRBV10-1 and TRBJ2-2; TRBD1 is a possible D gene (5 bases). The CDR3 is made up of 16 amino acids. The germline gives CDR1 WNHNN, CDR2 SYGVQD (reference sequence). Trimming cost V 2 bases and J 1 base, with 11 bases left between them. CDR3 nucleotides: TGCGCCAGCAGTGAGCTCGGACATATGAACACCGGGGAGCTGTTTTTT. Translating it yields CASSELGHMNTGELFF.

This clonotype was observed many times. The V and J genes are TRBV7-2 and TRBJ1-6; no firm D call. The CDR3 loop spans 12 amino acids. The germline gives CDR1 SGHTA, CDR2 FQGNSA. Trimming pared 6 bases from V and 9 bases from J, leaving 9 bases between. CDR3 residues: CASSSDASPLHF. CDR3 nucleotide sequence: TGTGCCAGCAGTTCTGATGCTTCACCCCTCCACTTT.

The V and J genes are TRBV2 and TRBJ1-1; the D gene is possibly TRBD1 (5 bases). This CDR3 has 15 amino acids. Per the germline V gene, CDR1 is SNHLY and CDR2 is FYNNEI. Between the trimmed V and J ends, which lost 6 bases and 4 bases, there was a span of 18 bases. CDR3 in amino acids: CASRGTDTFATEAFF. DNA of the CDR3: TGTGCCAGCAGGGGGACCGATACGTTCGCCACTGAAGCTTTCTTT.

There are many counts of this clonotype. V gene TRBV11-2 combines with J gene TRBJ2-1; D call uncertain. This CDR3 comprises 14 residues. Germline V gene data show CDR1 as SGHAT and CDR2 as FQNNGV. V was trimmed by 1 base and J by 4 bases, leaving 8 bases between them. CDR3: CASSLGAAYNEQFF. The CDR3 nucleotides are TGTGCCAGCAGCTTAGGGGCGGCTTACAATGAGCAGTTCTTC.

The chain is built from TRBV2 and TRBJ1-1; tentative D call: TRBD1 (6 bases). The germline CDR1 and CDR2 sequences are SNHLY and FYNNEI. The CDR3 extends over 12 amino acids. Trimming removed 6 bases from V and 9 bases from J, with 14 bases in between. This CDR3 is CASRGRDTQAFF. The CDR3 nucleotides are TGTGCCAGCAGGGGGAGGGACACCCAAGCTTTCTTT. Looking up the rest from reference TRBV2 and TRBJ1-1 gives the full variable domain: EPEVTQTPSHQVTQMGQEVILRCVPISNHLYFYWYRQILGQKVEFLVSFYNNEISEKSEIFDDQFSVERPDGSNFTLKIRSTKLEDSAMYFCASRGRDTQAFFGQGTRLTVV.

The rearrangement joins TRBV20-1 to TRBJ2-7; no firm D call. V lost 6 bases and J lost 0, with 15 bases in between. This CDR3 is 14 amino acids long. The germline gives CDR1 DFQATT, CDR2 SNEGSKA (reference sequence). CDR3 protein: CSAMAYSSSYEQYF. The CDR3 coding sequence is TGCAGTGCAATGGCCTACTCGAGCTCCTACGAGCAGTACTTC.

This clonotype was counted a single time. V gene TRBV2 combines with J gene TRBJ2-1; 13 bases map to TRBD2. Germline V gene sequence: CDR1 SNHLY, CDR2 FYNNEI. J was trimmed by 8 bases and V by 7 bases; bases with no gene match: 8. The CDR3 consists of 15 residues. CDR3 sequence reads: CASIPGLAGFYEQFF. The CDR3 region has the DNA TGTGCCAGCATCCCGGGACTAGCGGGATTCTATGAGCAGTTCTTC.

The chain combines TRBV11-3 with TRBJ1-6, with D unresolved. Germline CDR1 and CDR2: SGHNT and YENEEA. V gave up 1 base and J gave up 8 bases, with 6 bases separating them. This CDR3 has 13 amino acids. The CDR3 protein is CASSLARDSPLHF. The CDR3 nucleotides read TGTGCCAGCAGCTTAGCTCGTGATTCACCCCTCCACTTT.

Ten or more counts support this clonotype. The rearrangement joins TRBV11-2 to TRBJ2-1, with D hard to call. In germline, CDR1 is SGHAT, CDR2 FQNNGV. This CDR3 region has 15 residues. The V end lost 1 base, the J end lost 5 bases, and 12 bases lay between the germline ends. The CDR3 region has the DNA TGTGCCAGCAGCTTAGTGGGTGGCAGGAACAATGAGCAGTTCTTC. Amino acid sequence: CASSLVGGRNNEQFF.

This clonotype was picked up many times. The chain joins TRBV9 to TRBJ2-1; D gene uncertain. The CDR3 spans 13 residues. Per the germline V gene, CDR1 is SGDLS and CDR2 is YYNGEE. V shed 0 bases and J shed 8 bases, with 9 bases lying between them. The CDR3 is CASSVALGDEQFF. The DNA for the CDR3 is TGTGCCAGCAGCGTAGCTTTGGGCGATGAGCAGTTCTTC.

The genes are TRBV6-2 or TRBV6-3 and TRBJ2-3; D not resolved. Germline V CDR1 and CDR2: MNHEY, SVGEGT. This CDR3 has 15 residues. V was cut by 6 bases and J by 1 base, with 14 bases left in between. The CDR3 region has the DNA TGTGCCAGCAGCCAAGGAAACGTCGGCACAGATACGCAGTATTTT. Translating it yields CASSQGNVGTDTQYF.

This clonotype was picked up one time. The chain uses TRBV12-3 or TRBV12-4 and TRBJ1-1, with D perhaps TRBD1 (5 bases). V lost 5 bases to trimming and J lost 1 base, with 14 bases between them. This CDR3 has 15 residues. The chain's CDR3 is CASSARRGPNTEAFF. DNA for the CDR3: TGTGCCAGCAGTGCTAGACGGGGCCCGAACACTGAAGCTTTCTTT.

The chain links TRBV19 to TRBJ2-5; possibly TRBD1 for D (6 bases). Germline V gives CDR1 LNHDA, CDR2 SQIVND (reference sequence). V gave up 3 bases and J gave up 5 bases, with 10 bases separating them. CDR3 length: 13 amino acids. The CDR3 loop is CASSISGAETQYF. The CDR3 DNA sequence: TGTGCCAGTAGTATTTCAGGGGCGGAGACCCAGTACTTC.

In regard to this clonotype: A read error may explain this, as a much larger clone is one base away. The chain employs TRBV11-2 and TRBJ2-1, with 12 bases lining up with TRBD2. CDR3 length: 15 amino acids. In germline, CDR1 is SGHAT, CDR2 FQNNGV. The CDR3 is CASSTGLAGYNEQSF. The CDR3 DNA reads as TGTGCCAGCAGCACCGGACTAGCGGGGTACAATGAGCAGTCCTTC.

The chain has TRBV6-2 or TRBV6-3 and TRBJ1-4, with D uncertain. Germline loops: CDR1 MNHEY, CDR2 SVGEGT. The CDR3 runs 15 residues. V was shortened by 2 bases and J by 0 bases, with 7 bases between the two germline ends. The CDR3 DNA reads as TGTGCCAGCAGTTACGATGCCACAACTAATGAAAAACTGTTTTTT. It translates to CASSYDATTNEKLFF.

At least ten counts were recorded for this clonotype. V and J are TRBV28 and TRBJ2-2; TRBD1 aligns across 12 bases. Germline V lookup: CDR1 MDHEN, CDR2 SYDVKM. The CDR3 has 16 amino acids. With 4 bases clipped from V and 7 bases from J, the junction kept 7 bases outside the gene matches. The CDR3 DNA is TGTGCCAGCAGTTCACCCGGGACAGGGGGCCACGGGGAGCTGTTTTTT. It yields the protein CASSSPGTGGHGELFF. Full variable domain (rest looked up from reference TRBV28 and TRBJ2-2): DVKVTQSSRYLVKRTGEKVFLECVQDMDHENMFWYRQDPGLGLRLIYFSYDVKMKEKGDIPEGYSVSREKKERFSLILESASTNQTSMYLCASSSPGTGGHGELFFGEGSRLTVL.

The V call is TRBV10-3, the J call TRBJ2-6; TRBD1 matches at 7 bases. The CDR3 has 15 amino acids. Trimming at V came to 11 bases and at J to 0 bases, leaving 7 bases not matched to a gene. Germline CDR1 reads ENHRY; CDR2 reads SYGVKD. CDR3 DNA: TGTGCCTCCCAGGGGGACGACTCTGGGGCCAACGTCCTGACTTTC. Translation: CASQGDDSGANVLTF.

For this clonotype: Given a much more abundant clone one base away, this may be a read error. The DNA of the CDR3 is TGTGTCAGCAGTTCTCTAGGAGGGTACAATGAGCAGTTCTTC. This codes for CVSSSLGGYNEQFF. The chain employs TRBV6-2 or TRBV6-3 and TRBJ2-1; possible D gene TRBD2, 6 bases. This CDR3 region has 14 residues. CDR1 and CDR2 (germline): MNHEY, SVGEGT.

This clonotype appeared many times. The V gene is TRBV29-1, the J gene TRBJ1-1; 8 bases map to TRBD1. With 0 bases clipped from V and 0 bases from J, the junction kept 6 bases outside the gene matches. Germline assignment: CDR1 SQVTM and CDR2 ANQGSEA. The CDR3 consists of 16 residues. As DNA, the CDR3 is TGCAGCGTTGAAGACCCCGGACAGGGACTGAACACTGAAGCTTTCTTT. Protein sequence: CSVEDPGQGLNTEAFF.